The entry below describes one T cell receptor beta chain. Its binding antigen is unknown. One base away there is no much larger clone; base qualities are not given. Counted from cysteine to phenylalanine, this CDR3 has 14 amino acids. The only DNA kept is the CDR3, 42 bases in frame from the first base. V loses 10 bases of germline sequence and J loses 4 bases, and the interval between the two ends is 16 bases. Via the germline V gene, CDR1 is MNHNS and CDR2 SASEGT. This entry comes from a study of OX40 agonist ivuxolimab in advanced cancers. In the study overall: The costimulatory receptor OX40 (CD134) was targeted by ivuxolimab, a fully human IgG2 agonistic monoclonal antibody. Intravenous ivuxolimab was administered to patients every 2 weeks at six dose levels: 0.01, 0.1, 0.3, 1.5, 3 and 10 mg/kg. Of the roughly 54 dose-escalation patients, hepatocellular carcinoma was present in roughly 19, melanoma in some 15, renal cell carcinoma in 9 and head and neck cancer in 9. A male proportion of 75% to 85% and a mean age of around 60 years, ranging from roughly 23 to 85, were recorded for the dose-escalation cohort. Prior anti-PD-1, anti-PD-L1 or anti-CTLA-4 therapy was permitted, and approximately 41% of dose-escalation patients had received checkpoint inhibitors. Three dose-escalation patients achieved partial responses, one with hepatocellular carcinoma and two with cutaneous melanoma. Peripheral TCRbeta sequencing was intended to test whether TCR sequence diversity was altered and clonal T-cell expansion was caused by ivuxolimab. The paper describes the monotherapy dose-escalation part (N of about 47 patients) of the phase I trial of ivuxolimab.

For sequencing of the TCRbeta CDR3 region, genomic DNA was extracted from the sorted cells. TCRbeta CDR3 regions were sequenced using the immunoSEQ Assay. TCRdb retrieved this table from immuneACCESS and kept in-frame rearrangements only. Not all clones are present; in checked studies, unresolved V genes account for under half, and no reason is known for the remainder. The table for this sample lists about 59,000 clones; roughly 84% of them were counted only once. About 2.1% of the sample belongs to the ten largest clones. The trial excluded patients who had a history of autoimmune disease or who were on systemic immunosuppression. Peripheral blood for TCR sequencing was drawn from every dose cohort at baseline, at cycle 4 day 1 and at cycle 7 day 1. Samples were obtained from an open-label, multicenter, first-in-human phase I dose-escalation trial of ivuxolimab. Adults with locally advanced or metastatic head and neck squamous cell, hepatocellular, melanoma or renal cell carcinoma were enrolled in the trial. Before TCR sequencing, CD4+ T cells and CD8+ T cells were sorted from peripheral blood as separate populations.

What the research found in general, with its limitations: At doses from 0.1 to 3.0 mg/kg, clonal expansion was seen in both CD4+ and CD8+ blood T cells between baseline and week 6. Low levels of normalized T-cell clonal expansion were also shown by some nonresponding patients. The antigen specificity of the clonally expanded peripheral T cells was not determined. On average, CD8+ T cells showed more expanded clones than CD4+ T cells after ivuxolimab. In the 0.1-3.0 mg/kg groups, partial responders were among the patients with the lowest normalized peripheral clonal expansion, particularly in CD8+ T cells.

The sequence derives from an adult with an advanced solid tumor such as melanoma, head and neck, liver or kidney cancer. The sequenced sample was CD4+ or CD8+ T cells sorted from blood, obtained in a trial of the OX40 agonist ivuxolimab. The sequence links TRBV6-1 to TRBJ1-4; a confident D gene designation cannot be given. The nucleotides read TGTGCCACCGAGGACCGAACGAGTAATGAAAAACTGTTTTTT. It translates to CATEDRTSNEKLFF.